This T cell receptor (beta chain) was captured in a study of CD8 T cells in Susac syndrome. The CDR3 runs to 15 residues. The V and J ends lost 5 bases and 4 bases, in that order; junction bases with no gene match: 11. Germline CDR1 reads SGHTA; CDR2 reads FQGNSA. TEMRA cells were enriched by FACS, and CD4+ and CD8+ T cells were negatively isolated. In its sample, this clonotype was seen once. cDNA came from approximately 0.5 to 1 ug RNA primed by random hexamers. TCRdb fed the immunoSEQ multiplex PCR reads into MiXCR, producing one record per CDR3 protein. The sample has about 430,000 distinct CDR3 sequences; around 85% are singletons.

The chain has TRBV7-2 and TRBJ2-7; 7 positions match TRBD2. The TCR sequence derives from a human donor with multiple sclerosis. Input material: CD8+ T cells from PBMCs. This CDR3 reads CASSPWSGTLYEQYF. CDR3 in DNA: TGTGCCAGCAGCCCCTGGAGCGGGACCCTTTACGAGCAGTACTTC. The full variable domain, its missing parts supplied by reference TRBV7-2 and TRBJ2-7, is GAGVSQSPSNKVTEKGKDVELRCDPISGHTALYWYRQSLGQGLEFLIYFQGNSAPDKSGLPSDRFSAERTGGSVSTLTIQRTQQEDSAVYLCASSPWSGTLYEQYFGPGTRLTVT.